This note documents a single TCR beta chain sequence. Antigen: not known. For the second PCR, which ran for about 7 to 11 cycles, a sample-barcoded 5' primer and a J-beta primer mix were used. TCRdb reprocessed the 5' RACE reads with MiXCR, giving one entry per CDR3 protein. This repertoire shows more than 750,000 distinct CDR3 sequences, roughly 29% found once; its top ten account for 9.5% to 13%. The CDR3 loop spans 17 amino acids. The germline CDR1 and CDR2 sequences are SGHKS and YYEKEE (reference sequence). V was shortened by 3 bases and J by 2 bases, with 20 bases between the two germline ends. Sample donors were healthy Caucasian individuals that came from Russia, aged 6 to 90. The record originates from a study of blood T cells in healthy people across ages. General study points: Per-million-T-cell TCR beta diversity fell roughly linearly with age.

This sample also belongs to another study, concerning T cells of mothers and their children. That work contributes: All extracted RNA went into cDNA synthesis, approximately 1.4 ug per 15 ul.

The sample taken for sequencing was blood. This clonotype was obtained from a woman in her thirties or forties in good health. The chain combines TRBV5-5 with TRBJ2-5; D perhaps matches TRBD2 (6 bases). The CDR3 loop reads CASSYAGSLIRQETQYF. For the CDR3, the DNA is TGTGCCAGCAGCTATGCGGGGAGCCTTATACGACAAGAGACCCAGTACTTC.